The entry below gives a single TCR beta chain sequence along with its context. Ten or more counts support this clone. This receptor's antigen is unknown. No per-base quality is available; no much larger clone lies one base away. V has 2 bases trimmed and J has 2 bases trimmed; junction bases matching no gene number 9. Per the germline V gene (reference sequence), SGHNT is the CDR1 and YYREEE is the CDR2. The CDR3 measures 17 amino acids from cysteine to phenylalanine. Here the CDR3 DNA is all that survives: 51 bases in frame from base 1. The data were obtained in a study of cytomegalovirus exposure and HLA in healthy donors listed by TCRdb under 2017. In terms of the full investigation: According to an earlier analysis of several hundred of the donors, about 179 million T cells yielded roughly 110 million unique TCR beta sequences and approximately 300 Gb of sequence data. To predict cytomegalovirus infection status, the study combined high-throughput TCR immunosequencing, statistical association of individual TCRs with disease status, and machine learning. A later analysis re-examined previously published TCR beta repertoires from roughly 720 donors and added high-resolution HLA genotyping to investigate patterns of TCR occurrence. The T cell repertoires of some 700 subjects were profiled by immunosequencing and related to cytomegalovirus serostatus. Every repertoire in the discovery cohort had been generated on one and the same sequencing platform. A later genetic analysis took genome-wide SNP genotypes for about 55% of the 666 donors and used that subset as a discovery cohort. An early release covering around 630 HLA-typed donors comprised roughly 300 gigabases of sequencing data and approximately 80 million unique TCR sequences. Class I and class II HLA loci were covered by the typing at four-digit resolution. Among 300 to 500 genotyped donors of the cohort, an average of approximately 200,000 unique TCR beta nucleotide sequences was sequenced per donor, of which 15% to 20% were non-productive. The study was designed to test whether signatures of past pathogen exposure could be identified by cataloging public T cell receptors. The later analysis used no new phenotypic data to find candidate immune exposures, relying instead on TCR beta sequences and their occurrence across donors. Roughly five DR-DQ haplotypes were handled as single units for association and clustering because linkage in the cohort was strong. Besides the first cohort of around 700 subjects, a separate validation cohort made up of over a hundred different subjects was used. Of the roughly 400 genotyped donors, 80% to 90% were placed in the genetic ancestry cluster associated with self-reported Caucasian donors. Typing coverage varied by locus: about 629-630 donors for A, B, C, DRB1 and DQB1; roughly 500 for DQA1; around 570 for DPA1; around 450 for DPB1. In an earlier analysis of a few hundred of the donors, high-throughput TCR beta sequencing was used to judge whether each TCR beta V gene segment behaved as functional or pseudogenic. Donor age, sex, ethnicity and CMV serostatus were compiled together with the repertoire data.

The library came from the immunoSEQ multiplex PCR assay. The multiplex PCR relied on a mix of 60 forward primers for TCR Vbeta segments and 13 reverse primers for TCR Jbeta segments. The CDR3 region of rearranged TCR beta genes was amplified from genomic DNA with a multiplex PCR assay. Amplified TCR beta libraries were sequenced as 87-base-pair reads on the Illumina HiSeq System. Turning to the authors' computational methods: A later analysis counted tens of millions of unique TCR beta chains across the 666 repertoires, and 9.5 million to 11 million of these chains were shared by at least two donors. Raw reads were error-corrected and collapsed into unique sequences by a nearest-neighbor algorithm in which closely related sequences were merged to remove PCR and sequencing errors. To assign V, D and J gene segments, CDR3 sequences were aligned to IMGT reference sequences. For a sequence to be retained, a match of at least six nucleotides to both a V gene segment and a J gene segment was required. A rearrangement was called productive if the CDR3 had no stop codons and remained in frame with V and J, and every other rearrangement was called non-productive. Following IMGT convention, CDR3 was defined as the stretch from the second conserved V-encoded cysteine up to the conserved J-encoded phenylalanine. The earlier analysis of about 560 of the donors excluded any sequence lacking an unambiguous match to a single V gene segment. In an earlier analysis of several hundred of the donors, V segments were called functional above 56.7% productive rearrangements and were called segregating when the between-donor standard deviation exceeded 5%. A statistical classification framework was built to diagnose cytomegalovirus status from the catalog of TCR beta chain sequences. In a later analysis, TCR nucleotide sequences were compared against IMGT/GENE-DB human TR gene sequences so that V and J genes could be assigned. Using the TCRdist pipeline, a later analysis assigned CDR3 sequences along with most-parsimonious VDJ recombination scenarios. In a later analysis, each TCR beta chain was defined by its CDR3 amino acid sequence together with its V-gene family, and reads lacking a unique V-gene family were excluded. A later analysis removed roughly 590 highly shared, low-generation-probability nucleotide sequences to deal with suspected cross-contamination and a sequencing artifact. A later analysis calculated a clonal expansion index for each public chain from normalized within-repertoire ranks of inferred template counts. In a later analysis, generation probabilities were computed with a VDJ recombination model fitted to out-of-frame rearrangements, and the resulting probabilities were checked against IGoR. Hypergeometric tests were used in a later analysis to score TCR-TCR, TCR-HLA and TCR-CMV co-occurrence, with a repertoire-size bias correction applied to the TCR pairs. In a later analysis, false discovery rates were estimated by permuting HLA or CMV assignments 20 times. In a later analysis, co-occurring TCRs were grouped with DBSCAN, and TCRdist sequence similarity was added when clustering was performed within HLA-allele-positive subsets. Co-occurrence clustering excluded repertoires with fewer than 30,000 or more than 120,000 public chains, plus five with anomalous nucleotide sharing. The table was pulled from immuneACCESS by TCRdb, which kept in-frame rearrangements only. Such tables lose some clones; where checked, under half of the loss comes from unresolved V genes, and the rest has no known cause. V and J calls plus clone size are reproduced from that table; the DNA served to infer D and trimming. The sample data list 150,000 to 180,000 clones, and roughly 80% of these were observed just once. Around 13% of the sample belongs to the ten largest clones.

General findings and caveats noted by the study authors: The cohort was sequenced for TCR beta chains only, and without alpha or paired-chain data the features that could be detected were limited. An earlier analysis of approximately 570 of the donors showed that most TCR beta V segments appeared in productive rearrangements either about 87% or about 30% of the time, which broadly matched IMGT annotations. Some IMGT-functional V segments, including TRBV6-2 and TRBV6-3, could not be told apart with the 87-base-pair reads, so those segments were excluded. In a later analysis, HLA-associated TCR beta chains showed more clonal expansion and lower generation probabilities than non-associated chains that were equally common. In vitro tests confirmed that a few of the cytomegalovirus-associated TCR beta chains recognize cytomegalovirus antigens. Because HLA typing was missing for some donors at each locus, association tests included only the typed subset. In a later genetic analysis, fewer N-insertions in productive TCRs were reported among donors in an Asian-associated ancestry cluster than the roughly 700-donor mean. A group of highly shared sequence variants was considered likely to be a technical artifact of the sequencing pipeline. According to a later analysis, most CMV-associated TCR beta chains appeared to be HLA-restricted, and the HLA associations seemed to be driven largely by CMV exposure. A total of 150 to 200 TCR beta chains were listed by the study as associated with cytomegalovirus. An association between a missense DCLRE1C variant and V-gene and J-gene trimming of TCR beta chains was found in a later genetic analysis and replicated in an independent cohort. A later analysis associated some 17,000 TCR beta sequences with specific HLA alleles at a false discovery rate of 0.05. A further reported finding was that TCR beta sequences accurately predicted the HLA-A and HLA-B alleles for most subjects in the first cohort. Assigning TCR associations to individual alleles was difficult when HLA alleles, especially DR and DQ, strongly co-occurred. Linkage disequilibrium might explain the correlated functional status among segregating V segments, but an unknown experimental factor could not be excluded. The presence/absence analyses assumed that sequencing depth was roughly uniform across donors, and that assumption may not be true. It was suggested by the authors that the approach could potentially be generalized to other disease states and immunological phenotypes. In a later analysis, TCR association rates were found to vary across HLA loci, with the most associated TCRs seen for DRB1 alleles and the fewest for HLA-C alleles. The earlier analysis of around 600 of the donors excluded roughly 17 rarely observed V segments, including chromosome 9 orphons, because counts were too low. The classifier was reported to diagnose cytomegalovirus status with high specificity and sensitivity in both the original cohort and the validation cohort. A later analysis reported that several top co-occurrence clusters appeared linked to parvovirus B19, influenza, CMV and Epstein-Barr virus. Most TCR sequences were seen in very few donors, while some public TCRs were found in many individuals. The only immune exposure information available for the cohort was CMV serostatus.

The cohort comprised around 690 healthy bone marrow donors. Cohort members were all nominally healthy when sampled, although unrecorded immune exposures were likely present. The donor was CMV seropositive and belonged to the group of about 290 seropositive cohort members. Every donor gave a peripheral blood sample, and the peripheral blood mononuclear cells from that sample were used for TCR beta sequencing. Genomic DNA was extracted from the blood cell samples with the Qiagen DNeasy Blood Extraction Kit. Sequences were obtained from PBMCs. The clonotype was recovered from a man between 25 and 39 years old in good health and CMV-seropositive. The rearranged segments are TRBV5-4 and TRBJ2-3; 9 bases in the middle match TRBD2. The CDR3 protein is CASSFFGGRALTDTQYF. The DNA is as follows: TGTGCCAGCAGCTTTTTTGGCGGGAGGGCCCTCACAGATACGCAGTATTTT.